This TCR beta chain was found in a study of OX40 agonist ivuxolimab in advanced cancers. Study context: Among those treated, three patients had partial responses, one with hepatocellular carcinoma and two with cutaneous melanoma.

Whole-study results and caveats: Patients who responded partially at 0.1-3.0 mg/kg showed clonal expansion ranking among the lowest. Not determined was the antigen specificity of the expanded peripheral T cells.

Produced via immunoSEQ multiplex PCR; TCRdb's table is partial and in-frame only. The sample contains some 60,000 clones, around 86% of which appear only once. A history of autoimmune disease or systemic immunosuppression excluded patients. On this clone: The antigen is not known.

Germline lookup yields CDR1 GTSNPN and CDR2 SVGIG (reference sequence). The CDR3 is 11 amino acids. Deletions cut 8 bases from V and 1 base from J, with 8 bases between. The TCR sequence derives from an adult with an advanced solid tumor such as melanoma, head and neck, liver or kidney cancer. The sample consisted of CD4+ or CD8+ T cells sorted from blood, taken in a trial of the OX40 agonist ivuxolimab. The chain recombines TRBV30 with TRBJ1-1; D might be TRBD1 (6 bases). CDR3 loop: CALGQNTEAFF. The CDR3 DNA is TGTGCCCTGGGACAGAACACTGAAGCTTTCTTT.